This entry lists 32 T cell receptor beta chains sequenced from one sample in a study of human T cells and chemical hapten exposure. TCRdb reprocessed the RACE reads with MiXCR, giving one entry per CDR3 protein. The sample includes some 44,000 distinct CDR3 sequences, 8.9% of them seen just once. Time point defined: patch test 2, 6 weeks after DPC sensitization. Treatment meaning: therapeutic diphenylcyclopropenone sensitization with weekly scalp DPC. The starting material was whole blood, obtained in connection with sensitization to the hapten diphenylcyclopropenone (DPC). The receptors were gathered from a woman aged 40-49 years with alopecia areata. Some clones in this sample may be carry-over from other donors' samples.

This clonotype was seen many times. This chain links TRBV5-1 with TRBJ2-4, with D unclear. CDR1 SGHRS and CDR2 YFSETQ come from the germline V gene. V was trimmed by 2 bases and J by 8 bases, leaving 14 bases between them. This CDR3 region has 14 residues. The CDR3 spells CASSFMYSEDIQYF. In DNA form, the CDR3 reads TGCGCCAGCAGCTTTATGTACAGTGAGGACATTCAGTACTTC.

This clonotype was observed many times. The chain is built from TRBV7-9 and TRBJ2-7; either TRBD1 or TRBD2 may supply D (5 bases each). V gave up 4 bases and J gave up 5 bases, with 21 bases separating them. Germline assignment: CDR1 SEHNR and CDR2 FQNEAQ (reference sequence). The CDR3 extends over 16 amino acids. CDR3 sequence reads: CASSSRQLSEGHEQYF. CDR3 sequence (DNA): TGTGCCAGCAGCTCCCGCCAGTTATCAGAGGGACACGAGCAGTACTTC. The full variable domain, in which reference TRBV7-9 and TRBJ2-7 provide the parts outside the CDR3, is DTGVSQNPRHKITKRGQNVTFRCDPISEHNRLYWYRQTLGQGPEFLTYFQNEAQLEKSRLLSDRFSAERPKGSFSTLEIQRTEQGDSAMYLCASSSRQLSEGHEQYFGPGTRLTVT.

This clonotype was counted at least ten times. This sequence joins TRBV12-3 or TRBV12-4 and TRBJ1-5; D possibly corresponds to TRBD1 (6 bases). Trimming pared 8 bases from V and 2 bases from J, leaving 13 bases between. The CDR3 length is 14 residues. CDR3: CASSRGSGNQPQHF. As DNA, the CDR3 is TGTGCCAGCTCCAGGGGATCGGGCAATCAGCCCCAGCATTTT.

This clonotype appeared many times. CDR3 protein: CASSQGVLTNEKLFF. CDR3 in DNA: TGTGCCAGCAGCCAGGGGGTATTGACTAATGAAAAACTGTTTTTT. The J gene is TRBJ1-4, the V gene TRBV4-2; tentative D call: TRBD1 (5 bases). The CDR3 runs to 15 residues. Germline V gene data show CDR1 as LGHNA and CDR2 as YNFKEQ. Trimming cost V 3 bases and J 2 bases, with 10 bases left between them.

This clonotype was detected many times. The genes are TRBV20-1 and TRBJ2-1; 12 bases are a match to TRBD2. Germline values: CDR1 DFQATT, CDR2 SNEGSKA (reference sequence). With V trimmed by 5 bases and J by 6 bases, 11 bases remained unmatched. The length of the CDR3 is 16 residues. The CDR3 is CSAGPLGLAGINEQFF. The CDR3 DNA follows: TGCAGTGCTGGCCCCCTCGGACTAGCGGGGATCAATGAGCAGTTCTTC.

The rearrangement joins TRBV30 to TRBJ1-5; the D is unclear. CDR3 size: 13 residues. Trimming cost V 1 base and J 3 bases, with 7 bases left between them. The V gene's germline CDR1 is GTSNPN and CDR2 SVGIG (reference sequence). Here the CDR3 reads CAWSARYNQPQHF. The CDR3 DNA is TGTGCCTGGAGTGCCCGGTACAATCAGCCCCAGCATTTT.

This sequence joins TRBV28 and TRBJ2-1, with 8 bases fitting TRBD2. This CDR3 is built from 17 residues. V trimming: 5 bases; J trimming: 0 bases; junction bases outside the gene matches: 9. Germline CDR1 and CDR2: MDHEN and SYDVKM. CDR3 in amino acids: CASSKSAGEVSYNEQFF. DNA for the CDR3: TGTGCCAGCAGTAAATCAGCGGGGGAGGTCTCCTACAATGAGCAGTTCTTC.

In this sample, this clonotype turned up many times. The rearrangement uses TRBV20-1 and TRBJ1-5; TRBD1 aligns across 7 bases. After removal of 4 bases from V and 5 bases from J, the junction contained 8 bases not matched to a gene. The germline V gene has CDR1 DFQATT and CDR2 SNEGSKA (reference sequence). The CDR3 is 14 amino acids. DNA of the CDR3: TGCAGTGCTACTCCAGGGGGGGGCGATCAGCCCCAGCATTTT. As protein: CSATPGGGDQPQHF.

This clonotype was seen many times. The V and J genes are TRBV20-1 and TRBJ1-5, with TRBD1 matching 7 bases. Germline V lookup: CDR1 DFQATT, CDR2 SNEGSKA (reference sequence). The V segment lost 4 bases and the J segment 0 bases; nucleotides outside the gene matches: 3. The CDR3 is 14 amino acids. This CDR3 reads CSAMTGTSNQPQHF. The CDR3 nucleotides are TGCAGTGCTATGACAGGGACTAGCAATCAGCCCCAGCATTTT.

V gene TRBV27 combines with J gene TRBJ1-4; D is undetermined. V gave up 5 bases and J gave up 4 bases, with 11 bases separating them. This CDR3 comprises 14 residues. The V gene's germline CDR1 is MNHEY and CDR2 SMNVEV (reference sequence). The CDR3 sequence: CASSPGLINEKLFF. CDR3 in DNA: TGTGCCAGCAGTCCAGGACTGATTAATGAAAAACTGTTTTTT.

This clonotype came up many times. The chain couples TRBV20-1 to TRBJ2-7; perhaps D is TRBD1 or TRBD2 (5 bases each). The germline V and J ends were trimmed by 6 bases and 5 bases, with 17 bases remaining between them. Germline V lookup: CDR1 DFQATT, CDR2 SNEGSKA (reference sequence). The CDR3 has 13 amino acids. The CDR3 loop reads CSARVGAKNEQYF. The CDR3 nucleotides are TGCAGTGCCCGTGTCGGGGCAAAGAACGAGCAGTACTTC.

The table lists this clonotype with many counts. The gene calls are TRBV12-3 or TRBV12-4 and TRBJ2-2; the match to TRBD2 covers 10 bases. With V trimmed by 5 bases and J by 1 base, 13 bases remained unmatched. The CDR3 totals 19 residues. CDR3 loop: CASSPPGGAGGLNTGELFF. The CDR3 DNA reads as TGTGCCAGCAGTCCGCCCGGCGGAGCGGGGGGGCTGAACACCGGGGAGCTGTTTTTT.

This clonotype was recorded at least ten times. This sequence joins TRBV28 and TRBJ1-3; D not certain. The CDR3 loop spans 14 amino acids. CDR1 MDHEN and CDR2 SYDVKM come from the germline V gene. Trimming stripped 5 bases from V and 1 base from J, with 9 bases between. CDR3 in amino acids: CASSAGLSGNTIYF. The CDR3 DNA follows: TGTGCCAGCAGTGCAGGACTGTCTGGAAACACCATATATTTT.

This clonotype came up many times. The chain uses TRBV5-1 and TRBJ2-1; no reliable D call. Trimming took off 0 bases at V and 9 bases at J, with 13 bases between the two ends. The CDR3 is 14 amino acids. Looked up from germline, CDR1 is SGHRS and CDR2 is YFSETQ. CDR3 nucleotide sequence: TGCGCCAGCAGCTTGGGTGACTTTGCCGGTGAGCAGTTCTTC. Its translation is CASSLGDFAGEQFF.

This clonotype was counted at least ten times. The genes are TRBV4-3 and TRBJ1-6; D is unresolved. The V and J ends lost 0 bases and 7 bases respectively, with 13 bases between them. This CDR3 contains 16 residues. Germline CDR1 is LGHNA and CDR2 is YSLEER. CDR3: CASSQDLAGVNSPLHF. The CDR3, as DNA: TGCGCCAGCAGCCAAGATTTGGCCGGGGTAAATTCACCCCTCCACTTT.

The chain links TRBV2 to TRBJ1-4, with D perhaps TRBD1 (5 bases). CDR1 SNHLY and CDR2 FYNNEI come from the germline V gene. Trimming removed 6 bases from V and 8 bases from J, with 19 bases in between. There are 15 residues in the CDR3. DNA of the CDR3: TGTGCCAGCAGCTCCCCGGGGCCGATGCGAGAAAAACTGTTTTTT. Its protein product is CASSSPGPMREKLFF.

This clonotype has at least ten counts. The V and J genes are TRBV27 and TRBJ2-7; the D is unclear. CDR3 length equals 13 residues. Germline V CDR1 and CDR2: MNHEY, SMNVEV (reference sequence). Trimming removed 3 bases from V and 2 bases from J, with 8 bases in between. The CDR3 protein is CASSFQHPYEQYF. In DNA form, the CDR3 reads TGTGCCAGCAGTTTTCAGCATCCCTACGAGCAGTACTTC.

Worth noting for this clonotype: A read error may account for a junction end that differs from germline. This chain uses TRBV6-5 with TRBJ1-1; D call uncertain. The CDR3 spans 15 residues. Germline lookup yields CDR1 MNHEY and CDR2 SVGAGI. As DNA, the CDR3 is TGTGCCAGCAGCTACTCGGGCCCGATCGGCACTGAAGCTTTCTTT. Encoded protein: CASSYSGPIGTEAFF.

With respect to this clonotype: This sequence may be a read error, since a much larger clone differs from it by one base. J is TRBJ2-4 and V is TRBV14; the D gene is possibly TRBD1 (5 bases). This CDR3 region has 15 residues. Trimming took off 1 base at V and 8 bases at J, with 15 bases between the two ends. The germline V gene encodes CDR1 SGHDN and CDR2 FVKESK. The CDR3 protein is CASSQGRTAGYIQYF. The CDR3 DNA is TGTGCCAGCAGCCAAGGGCGGACCGCAGGGTACATTCAGTACTTC.

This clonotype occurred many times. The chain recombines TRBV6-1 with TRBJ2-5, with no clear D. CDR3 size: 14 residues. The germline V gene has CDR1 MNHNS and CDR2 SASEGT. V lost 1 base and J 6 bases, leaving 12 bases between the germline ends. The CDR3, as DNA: TGTGCCAGCAGTGAAGAGGCCAGGTCGAAGACCCAGTACTTC. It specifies CASSEEARSKTQYF.

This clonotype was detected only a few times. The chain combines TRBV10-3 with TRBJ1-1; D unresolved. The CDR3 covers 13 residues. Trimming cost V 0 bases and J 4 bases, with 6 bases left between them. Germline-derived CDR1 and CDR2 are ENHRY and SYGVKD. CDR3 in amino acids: CAISESILTEAFF. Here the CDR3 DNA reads TGTGCCATCAGTGAGTCGATCCTCACTGAAGCTTTCTTT.

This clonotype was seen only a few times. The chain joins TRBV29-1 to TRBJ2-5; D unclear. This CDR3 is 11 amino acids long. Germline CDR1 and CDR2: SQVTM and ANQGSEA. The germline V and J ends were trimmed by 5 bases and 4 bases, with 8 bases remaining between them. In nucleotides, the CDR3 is TGCAGCGTTCGGATCGGAGAGACCCAGTACTTC. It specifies CSVRIGETQYF.

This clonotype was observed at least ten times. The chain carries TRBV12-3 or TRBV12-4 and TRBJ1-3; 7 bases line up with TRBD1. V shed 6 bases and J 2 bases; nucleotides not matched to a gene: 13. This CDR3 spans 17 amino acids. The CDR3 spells CASSQGPTGMAGNTIYF. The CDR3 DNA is TGTGCCAGCAGCCAAGGACCGACAGGGATGGCTGGAAACACCATATATTTT.

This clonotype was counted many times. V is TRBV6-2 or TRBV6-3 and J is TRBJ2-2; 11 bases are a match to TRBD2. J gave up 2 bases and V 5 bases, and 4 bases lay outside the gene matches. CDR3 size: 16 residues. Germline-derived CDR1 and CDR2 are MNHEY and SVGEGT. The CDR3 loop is CASSRTSGGNTGELFF. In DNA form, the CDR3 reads TGTGCCAGCAGTCGTACTAGCGGGGGTAACACCGGGGAGCTGTTTTTT.

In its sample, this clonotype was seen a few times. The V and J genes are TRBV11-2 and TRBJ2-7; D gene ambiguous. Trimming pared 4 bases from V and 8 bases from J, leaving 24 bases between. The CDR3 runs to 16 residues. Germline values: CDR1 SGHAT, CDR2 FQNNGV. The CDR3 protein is CASSWIRSPTRSKQYF. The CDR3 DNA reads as TGTGCCAGCAGCTGGATTCGATCGCCCACGCGCTCGAAGCAGTACTTC.

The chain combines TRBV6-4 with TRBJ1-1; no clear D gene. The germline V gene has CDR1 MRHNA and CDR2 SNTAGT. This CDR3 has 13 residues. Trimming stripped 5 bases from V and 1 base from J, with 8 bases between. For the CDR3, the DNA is TGTGCCAGCAGTCGGGCTTCGAACACTGAAGCTTTCTTT. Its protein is CASSRASNTEAFF.

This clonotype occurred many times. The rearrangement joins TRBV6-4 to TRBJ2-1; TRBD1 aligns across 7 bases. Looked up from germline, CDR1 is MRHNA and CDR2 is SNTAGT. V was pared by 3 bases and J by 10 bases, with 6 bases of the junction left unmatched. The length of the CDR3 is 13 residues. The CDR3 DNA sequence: TGTGCCAGCAGTGAGACAGGGCCTGGCGAGCAGTTCTTC. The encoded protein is CASSETGPGEQFF.

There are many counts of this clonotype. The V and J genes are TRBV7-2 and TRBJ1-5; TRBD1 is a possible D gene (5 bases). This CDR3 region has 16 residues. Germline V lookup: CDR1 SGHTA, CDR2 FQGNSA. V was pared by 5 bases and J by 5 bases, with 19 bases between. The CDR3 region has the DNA TGTGCCAGCAGCCCCCTGGCAGGGTCGGGAGATCAGCCCCAGCATTTT. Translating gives CASSPLAGSGDQPQHF.

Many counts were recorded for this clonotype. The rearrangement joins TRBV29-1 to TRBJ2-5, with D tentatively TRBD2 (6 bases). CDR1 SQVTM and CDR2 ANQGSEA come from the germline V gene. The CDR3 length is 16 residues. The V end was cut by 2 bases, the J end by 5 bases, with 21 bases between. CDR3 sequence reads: CSVEFALGGVGETQYF. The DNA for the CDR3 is TGCAGCGTTGAATTCGCACTAGGCGGGGTCGGCGAGACCCAGTACTTC.

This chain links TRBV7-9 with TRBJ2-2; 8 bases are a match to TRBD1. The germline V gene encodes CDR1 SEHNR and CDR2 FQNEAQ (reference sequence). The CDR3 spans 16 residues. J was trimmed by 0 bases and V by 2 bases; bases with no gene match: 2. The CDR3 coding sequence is TGTGCCAGCAGCTTACGACAGGGGACGAACACCGGGGAGCTGTTTTTT. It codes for CASSLRQGTNTGELFF.

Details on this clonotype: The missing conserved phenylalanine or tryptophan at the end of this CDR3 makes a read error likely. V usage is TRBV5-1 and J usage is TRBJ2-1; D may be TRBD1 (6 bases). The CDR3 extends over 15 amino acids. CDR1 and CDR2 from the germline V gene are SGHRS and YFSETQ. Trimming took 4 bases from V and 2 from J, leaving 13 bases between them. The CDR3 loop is CASSTRDIAYNEQFL. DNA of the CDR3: TGCGCCAGCAGCACCCGGGACATCGCCTACAATGAGCAGTTCCTC.

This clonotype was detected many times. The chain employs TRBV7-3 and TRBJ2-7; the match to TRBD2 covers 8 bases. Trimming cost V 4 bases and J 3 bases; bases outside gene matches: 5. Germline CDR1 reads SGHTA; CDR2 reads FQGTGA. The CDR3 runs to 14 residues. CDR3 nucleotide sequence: TGTGCCAGCAGCTCTTCCGGGACTAGCTACGAGCAGTACTTC. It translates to CASSSSGTSYEQYF.